The count of the clone carrying this T cell receptor (beta chain) is one. Preparation of the TCRbeta library was carried out with unique molecular identifiers. Each CDR3 protein is one row after TCRdb ran MiXCR on the PCR reads. In the table there are roughly 500,000 distinct CDR3 sequences, less than 35% of which are singletons. Unmatched junction bases numbered 4, after V lost 2 bases and J lost 5 bases. Germline CDR1 and CDR2: SGHTA and FQGNSA. The CDR3 contains 14 residues. The record originates from a study of T-cell reconstitution after alpha-beta-depleted transplantation in children. This clonotype originated in a human donor who donated a stem cell graft to a child with aplastic anemia. V is TRBV7-2 and J is TRBJ2-7; 9 bases agree with TRBD2. This material consisted of PBMCs from the stem cell graft donor, taken from the stem cell graft. The CDR3 protein is CASSLWTSANEQYF. The CDR3 DNA follows: TGTGCCAGCAGCTTATGGACTAGCGCCAACGAGCAGTACTTC.